These 23 T cell receptor beta chains share one sample of origin, sequenced in a study of control samples from healthy donors and cancer patients. Some clones are missing from TCRdb's copy, which holds only in-frame ones; the method was immunoSEQ multiplex PCR. This sample has some 150,000 clones, with 75% to 95% found just once. Specimen: blood. All receptors derive from a man in his thirties or forties in good health.

The rearrangement joins TRBV6-5 to TRBJ1-1; TRBD1 might be the D (6 bases). Trimming shortened V by 2 bases and J by 7 bases, and 8 bases separated the two germline ends. Germline CDR1 and CDR2: MNHEY and SVGAGI. CDR3 size: 12 residues. CDR3 sequence (DNA): TGTGCCAGCAGTTACGAAGGGGGTGAAGCTTTCTTT. This sequence encodes CASSYEGGEAFF.

The chain uses TRBV25-1 and TRBJ1-5; D might be TRBD1 (5 bases). V lost 1 base and J lost 1, with 5 bases in between. The CDR3 is 14 amino acids. Germline CDR1 and CDR2: MGHDK and SYGVNS. The CDR3 spells CASSESGSNQPQHF. CDR3 sequence (DNA): TGTGCCAGCAGTGAATCAGGGAGCAATCAGCCCCAGCATTTT.

The table lists this clone with a count of one. This sequence joins TRBV4-2 and TRBJ1-1; maybe TRBD1 (6 bases). CDR1 and CDR2 (germline): LGHNA, YNFKEQ. The V gene lost 2 bases and the J gene lost 5 bases, with 15 bases spanning the gap. This CDR3 has 15 amino acids. The CDR3 reads CASSQHSGARTEAFF. The CDR3 DNA follows: TGTGCCAGCAGCCAACATTCGGGGGCTCGGACTGAAGCTTTCTTT.

V is TRBV9 and J is TRBJ1-2, with TRBD1 matching over 9 bases. Germline trimming cut 3 bases from V and 10 bases from J; bases unmatched to any gene: 1. The CDR3 sequence is 11 residues long. In germline, CDR1 is SGDLS, CDR2 YYNGEE. For the CDR3, the DNA is TGTGCCAGCAGCGACAGGGGGCTCTACACCTTC. It encodes CASSDRGLYTF.

The chain is built from TRBV5-6 and TRBJ1-6, with D possibly matching TRBD1 (5 bases). Trimming took off 2 bases at V and 7 bases at J, with 13 bases between the two ends. This CDR3 comprises 15 residues. Germline V gives CDR1 SGHDT, CDR2 YYEEEE. CDR3 sequence reads: CASSFRVLGNSPLHF. DNA for the CDR3: TGTGCCAGCAGCTTCAGGGTGTTGGGCAATTCACCCCTCCACTTT.

The chain combines TRBV27 with TRBJ1-2, with a weak D call TRBD1 (5 bases). The CDR3 is 13 residues long. V shed 3 bases and J shed 6 bases, with 11 bases lying between them. Germline V lookup: CDR1 MNHEY, CDR2 SMNVEV (reference sequence). This CDR3 reads CASSFRSGNGYTF. CDR3 DNA: TGTGCCAGCAGTTTTCGGTCAGGGAATGGCTACACCTTC.

The chain carries TRBV11-2 and TRBJ1-1; D might be TRBD1 (6 bases). CDR3 length: 12 residues. CDR1 SGHAT and CDR2 FQNNGV come from the germline V gene. Trimming took 4 bases from V and 7 from J, leaving 10 bases between them. Here the CDR3 reads CASSSGQLEAFF. The CDR3 bases are TGTGCCAGCAGCTCCGGACAGCTTGAAGCTTTCTTT. The whole variable domain, remainder taken from reference TRBV11-2 and TRBJ1-1, is EAGVAQSPRYKIIEKRQSVAFWCNPISGHATLYWYQQILGQGPKLLIQFQNNGVVDDSQLPKDRFSAERLKGVDSTLKIQPAKLEDSAVYLCASSSGQLEAFFGQGTRLTVV.

This clone was detected once. The chain couples TRBV12-5 to TRBJ1-1, with D maybe TRBD1 (5 bases). V was pared by 6 bases and J by 3 bases, with 14 bases between. The V gene's germline CDR1 is LGHNT and CDR2 FRNRAP. CDR3 size: 14 residues. The CDR3 DNA reads as TGTGCTAGTGGATTCAGGGCGGAGGACACTGAAGCTTTCTTT. Protein: CASGFRAEDTEAFF. Based on the CDR3 plus reference TRBV12-5 and TRBJ1-1, the full variable domain is DARVTQTPRHKVTEMGQEVTMRCQPILGHNTVFWYRQTMMQGLELLAYFRNRAPLDDSGMPKDRFSAEMPDATLATLKIQPSEPRDSAVYFCASGFRAEDTEAFFGQGTRLTVV.

This clone has just a few counts. This sequence joins TRBV4-1 and TRBJ2-3; possibly TRBD2 for D (6 bases). CDR3 length: 19 residues. V was cut by 0 bases and J by 0 bases, with 19 bases left in between. CDR1 is MGHRA, CDR2 YSYEKL, per germline. CDR3 DNA sequence: TGCGCCAGCAGCCAAGAAGGAGGAGGGCCCCTTACCAGCACAGATACGCAGTATTTT. Protein sequence: CASSQEGGGPLTSTDTQYF.

The chain employs TRBV9 and TRBJ1-6, with D maybe TRBD1 (5 bases). Deletions cut 3 bases from V and 7 bases from J, with 20 bases between. This CDR3 is 17 amino acids long. Per the germline V gene, CDR1 is SGDLS and CDR2 is YYNGEE. The CDR3, as DNA: TGTGCCAGCAGCGCAGTAGCTGTGGCAGGGATAAATTCACCCCTCCACTTT. It codes for CASSAVAVAGINSPLHF.

The chain couples TRBV7-3 to TRBJ2-2; D is perhaps TRBD2 (6 bases). Trimming pared 4 bases from V and 7 bases from J, leaving 7 bases between. Germline CDR1 and CDR2: SGHTA and FQGTGA. The CDR3 loop spans 12 amino acids. CDR3 sequence (DNA): TGTGCCAGCAGCTGGGGAGGCGGGGAGCTGTTTTTT. It codes for CASSWGGGELFF.

The genes are TRBV5-5 and TRBJ1-2, with unresolved D. The CDR3 length is 18 residues. Germline V gene sequence: CDR1 SGHKS, CDR2 YYEKEE (reference sequence). V was cut by 5 bases and J by 0 bases, with 23 bases left in between. CDR3 residues: CASRPDPTALSANYGYTF. DNA for the CDR3: TGTGCCAGCAGACCCGACCCGACCGCGTTGTCAGCTAACTATGGCTACACCTTC.

This chain joins TRBV10-3 and TRBJ2-1, with 8 positions matching TRBD2. CDR1 is ENHRY and CDR2 is SYGVKD in the germline V gene. J lost 4 bases, V lost 2 bases, and 7 bases had no gene match. The CDR3 covers 16 residues. The CDR3 nucleotides read TGTGCCATCAGTGAGCCCGGGGGGGCCGAATACAATGAGCAGTTCTTC. This gives the protein CAISEPGGAEYNEQFF.

This clone was seen a few times. The chain links TRBV28 to TRBJ1-1; D unresolved. Trimming removed 2 bases from V and 1 base from J, with 8 bases in between. The germline gives CDR1 MDHEN, CDR2 SYDVKM. This CDR3 spans 14 amino acids. As DNA, the CDR3 is TGTGCCAGCAGTTTAATGATTGAGAACACTGAAGCTTTCTTT. Translating gives CASSLMIENTEAFF.

In its sample, this clone was seen once. V and J are TRBV29-1 and TRBJ2-3, with TRBD2 matching over 15 bases. This CDR3 spans 17 amino acids. The V segment lost 4 bases and the J segment 0 bases; nucleotides outside the gene matches: 5. Germline CDR1 is SQVTM and CDR2 is ANQGSEA. CDR3 amino acids: CSVAGTSGGYSTDTQYF. CDR3 nucleotide sequence: TGCAGCGTTGCGGGGACTAGCGGGGGGTATAGCACAGATACGCAGTATTTT.

The rearrangement joins TRBV6-4 to TRBJ2-1, with 10 positions matching TRBD2. This CDR3 contains 13 residues. Germline V lookup: CDR1 MRHNA, CDR2 SNTAGT. The CDR3: CAERGGLYNEQFF. CDR3 sequence (DNA): TGTGCAGAGCGGGGGGGACTCTACAATGAGCAGTTCTTC.

The rearrangement joins TRBV7-3 to TRBJ2-7, with TRBD1 identical over 9 bases. Germline CDR1 SGHTA, CDR2 FQGTGA. CDR3 length equals 14 residues. Trimming at V came to 5 bases and at J to 5 bases, leaving 7 bases not matched to a gene. The CDR3 nucleotides read TGTGCCAGCAGCCCCGGGACAGGGCTTGACGAGCAGTACTTC. This translates into CASSPGTGLDEQYF. Based on the CDR3 plus reference TRBV7-3 and TRBJ2-7, the full variable domain is GAGVSQTPSNKVTEKGKYVELRCDPISGHTALYWYRQSLGQGPEFLIYFQGTGAADDSGLPNDRFFAVRPEGSVSTLKIQRTERGDSAVYLCASSPGTGLDEQYFGPGTRLTVT.

This chain connects TRBV6-5 to TRBJ1-1; D is ambiguous. This CDR3 region has 12 residues. Germline V gives CDR1 MNHEY, CDR2 SVGAGI. V dropped 6 bases and J dropped 0 bases, with 5 bases sitting between them. CDR3 DNA: TGTGCCAGCAGAGGGATGAACACTGAAGCTTTCTTT. Translating gives CASRGMNTEAFF.

This chain joins TRBV28 and TRBJ1-1; TRBD1 matches 8 bases. Germline CDR1 MDHEN, CDR2 SYDVKM. Trimming at V came to 9 bases and at J to 4 bases, leaving 4 bases not matched to a gene. The CDR3 covers 12 residues. CDR3: CASRTGSTEAFF. CDR3 sequence (DNA): TGTGCCAGTAGGACAGGGTCCACTGAAGCTTTCTTT.

The chain has TRBV24-1 and TRBJ2-1; 8 bases agree with TRBD1. The CDR3 runs to 16 residues. Germline V lookup: CDR1 KGHDR, CDR2 SFDVKD. The V segment lost 5 bases and the J segment 0 bases; nucleotides outside the gene matches: 5. The CDR3 sequence: CATSGWTGSSYNEQFF. In nucleotides, the CDR3 is TGTGCCACCAGTGGTTGGACAGGGAGCTCCTACAATGAGCAGTTCTTC.

This clone was counted once. V is TRBV29-1 and J is TRBJ1-2, with 8 bases matching TRBD1. Trimming removed 6 bases from V and 3 bases from J; junction bases left unmatched: 9. CDR1 is SQVTM, CDR2 ANQGSEA, per germline. The CDR3 has 14 residues. CDR3 residues: CSVPSKQGDYGYTF. CDR3 sequence (DNA): TGCAGCGTCCCATCAAAACAGGGGGACTATGGCTACACCTTC.

This chain links TRBV10-3 with TRBJ2-2; 12 nucleotides align to TRBD1. Germline CDR1 is ENHRY and CDR2 is SYGVKD. The CDR3 length is 15 residues. Unmatched junction bases numbered 7, after V lost 9 bases and J lost 5 bases. CDR3 amino acids: CAIRGTGGYTGELFF. The CDR3 coding sequence is TGTGCCATACGAGGGACAGGGGGCTATACCGGGGAGCTGTTTTTT.

This clone was counted once. The chain joins TRBV6-5 to TRBJ1-5, with D maybe TRBD1 (6 bases). Germline CDR1 MNHEY, CDR2 SVGAGI. V lost 0 bases and J lost 1, with 7 bases in between. The CDR3 consists of 15 residues. The CDR3: CASSYSQGSNQPQHF. CDR3 sequence (DNA): TGTGCCAGCAGTTACTCGCAGGGGAGCAATCAGCCCCAGCATTTT.